What follows are 10 T cell receptor beta chains derived from one specimen sequenced in a study of shared clonotypes between healthy human individuals. TCRdb's copy holds only in-frame clones and misses some; the assay was immunoSEQ multiplex PCR. This table holds under 2,000,000 clones, over 85% found once. In the naive CD8 group, cells lacked CD45RO and were positively selected for CCR7, so terminally differentiated effector memory CD45RA+ cells were left out. Sequenced: naive CD8+ T cells sorted from blood. All receptors derive from a man aged 18 to 29 in good health.

The V call is TRBV4-1, the J call TRBJ2-2; a weak D match, TRBD2 (5 bases). The V gene lost 3 bases and the J gene lost 3 bases, with 14 bases spanning the gap. This CDR3 comprises 16 residues. Germline V gene lookup returns CDR1 MGHRA and CDR2 YSYEKL. CDR3 nucleotide sequence: TGCGCCAGCAGCCAGCAAGCGGTGTCGGACACCGGGGAGCTGTTTTTT. Translating it yields CASSQQAVSDTGELFF.

J is TRBJ2-1 and V is TRBV19, with unresolved D. This CDR3 region has 13 residues. V lost 5 bases to trimming and J lost 0 bases, with 5 bases between them. Germline-derived CDR1 and CDR2 are LNHDA and SQIVND (reference sequence). The CDR3 DNA reads TGTGCCAGTAGTCTGTACTCCTACAATGAGCAGTTCTTC. Its protein is CASSLYSYNEQFF.

This chain joins TRBV5-1 and TRBJ2-3; 11 nucleotides agree with TRBD2. The germline V gene has CDR1 SGHRS and CDR2 YFSETQ. The J segment lost 0 bases and the V segment lost 3 bases, leaving 9 bases of the junction unmatched. The CDR3 spans 18 residues. DNA for the CDR3: TGCGCCAGCAGCTCCAGACTAGCGGGAAGCTCTAGCACAGATACGCAGTATTTT. Its translation is CASSSRLAGSSSTDTQYF.

This clone was recorded once. Distinct nucleotide sequences in the sample also encode this CDR3. The gene calls are TRBV13 and TRBJ2-2, with a weak D call TRBD1 (5 bases). V was shortened by 5 bases and J by 5 bases, with 6 bases between the two germline ends. The germline V gene has CDR1 PRHDT and CDR2 FYEKMQ (reference sequence). This CDR3 contains 12 residues. The CDR3: CASSPGTGELFF. The CDR3 DNA follows: TGTGCCAGCAGCCCAGGGACCGGGGAGCTGTTTTTT.

The rearrangement links TRBV5-4 to TRBJ2-1, with D perhaps matching TRBD1 (5 bases). V lost 3 bases, J lost 5 bases, and 12 bases lay in between. The CDR3 length is 14 residues. Germline CDR1 reads SGHNT; CDR2 reads YYREEE (reference sequence). CDR3 loop: CASSWGFGHNEQFF. The CDR3 DNA reads as TGTGCCAGCAGCTGGGGCTTTGGTCACAATGAGCAGTTCTTC.

Concerning this clone: Other DNA sequences in this specimen translate into the identical CDR3. The chain links TRBV4-3 to TRBJ2-7; 7 nucleotides line up with TRBD2. The CDR3 is 15 residues long. Germline values: CDR1 LGHNA, CDR2 YSLEER. Unmatched junction bases numbered 6, after V lost 1 base and J lost 3 bases. This chain's CDR3 is CASSQGLADYYEQYF. The CDR3 region has the DNA TGCGCCAGCAGCCAAGGTCTAGCGGACTACTACGAGCAGTACTTC.

CDR3 sequence (DNA): TGTGCCAGCAGCCACGGACAGGGGAACAATGAGCAGTTCTTC. Protein product: CASSHGQGNNEQFF. The chain recombines TRBV5-4 with TRBJ2-1, with TRBD1 matching 9 bases. CDR3 size: 14 residues. V was pared by 4 bases and J by 5 bases, with 4 bases of the junction left unmatched. In germline, CDR1 is SGHNT, CDR2 YYREEE (reference sequence).

The chain is built from TRBV28 and TRBJ1-5; D is uncertain. CDR3 length: 13 residues. The germline gives CDR1 MDHEN, CDR2 SYDVKM. Trimming cost V 6 bases and J 7 bases, with 13 bases left between them. The CDR3, as DNA: TGTGCCAGCAGATTAGGGTGGCGACAGCCCCAGCATTTT. Amino acids: CASRLGWRQPQHF.

The chain recombines TRBV27 with TRBJ2-7; D could derive from TRBD1 or TRBD2 (5 bases each). This CDR3 contains 16 residues. Trimming cost V 1 base and J 5 bases, with 18 bases left between them. Per germline, CDR1 MNHEY and CDR2 SMNVEV (reference sequence). CDR3 sequence: CASSLLGVTADHEQYF. Written as DNA, the CDR3 is TGTGCCAGCAGTTTATTAGGGGTGACAGCGGACCACGAGCAGTACTTC.

This chain joins TRBV7-9 and TRBJ2-1; unclear D gene. V was shortened by 1 base and J by 10 bases, with 14 bases between the two germline ends. This CDR3 has 14 residues. Germline assignment: CDR1 SEHNR and CDR2 FQNEAQ (reference sequence). The CDR3 loop is CASSLGPSETEQFF. The DNA of the CDR3 is TGTGCCAGCAGCTTAGGACCATCCGAGACGGAGCAGTTCTTC. Combining the CDR3 with reference TRBV7-9 and TRBJ2-1 gives the whole variable domain DTGVSQNPRHKITKRGQNVTFRCDPISEHNRLYWYRQTLGQGPEFLTYFQNEAQLEKSRLLSDRFSAERPKGSFSTLEIQRTEQGDSAMYLCASSLGPSETEQFFGPGTRLTVL.